These 25 T cell receptor beta chains were sequenced from one sample in a study of Tregs in tolerant kidney transplant recipients. Only in-frame clones appear in the TCRdb table, and some are missing; sequencing was by immunoSEQ multiplex PCR. The repertoire holds some 250,000 clones, with around 81% as singletons. The sample consisted of CD4+ T cells from blood. These receptors originate from a human donor in good health.

With regard to this clone: The same CDR3 can be traced to other DNA sequences in this sample. The chain is built from TRBV19 and TRBJ2-3; D gene unclear. This CDR3 comprises 12 residues. Trimming left V 2 bases short and J 2 bases short, with 2 bases between. CDR1 is LNHDA and CDR2 is SQIVND in the germline V gene (reference sequence). CDR3 amino acids: CASSIPTDTQYF. CDR3 nucleotides: TGTGCCAGTAGTATACCCACAGATACGCAGTATTTT.

CDR3 protein: CASSLQVNEKLFF. The CDR3 bases are TGCGCCAGCAGCTTACAGGTTAATGAAAAACTGTTTTTT. The chain couples TRBV5-1 to TRBJ1-4; possible D gene TRBD1, 5 bases. The germline CDR1 and CDR2 sequences are SGHRS and YFSETQ. CDR3 length equals 13 residues. V was pared by 2 bases and J by 4 bases, with 6 bases between.

V and J are TRBV19 and TRBJ1-2; 9 bases are a match to TRBD1. The ends lost 5 bases at V and 2 bases at J; junction bases unmatched: 9. The germline V gene encodes CDR1 LNHDA and CDR2 SQIVND (reference sequence). The CDR3 runs 16 residues. The CDR3 sequence: CASSPDRGRWNYGYTF. The CDR3, as DNA: TGTGCCAGTAGTCCTGACAGGGGGAGATGGAACTATGGCTACACCTTC.

The chain uses TRBV19 and TRBJ2-3, with D unresolved. Germline values: CDR1 LNHDA, CDR2 SQIVND (reference sequence). CDR3 length equals 15 residues. V lost 8 bases to trimming and J lost 2 bases, with 17 bases between them. The CDR3 spells CASGPPRTSTDTQYF. The CDR3 DNA reads TGTGCCAGTGGTCCCCCTAGAACTTCCACAGATACGCAGTATTTT.

The V call is TRBV5-1, the J call TRBJ2-1, with TRBD1 identical over 7 bases. The germline CDR1 and CDR2 sequences are SGHRS and YFSETQ. The CDR3 consists of 15 residues. V was clipped by 4 bases and J by 2 bases; unmatched bases: 6. The DNA for the CDR3 is TGCGCCAGCAGCACCCCAGGGGGTACCTACAATGAGCAGTTCTTC. As protein: CASSTPGGTYNEQFF.

This chain uses TRBV9 with TRBJ2-2; unclear D gene. The V gene's germline CDR1 is SGDLS and CDR2 YYNGEE. Trimming removed 4 bases at V and 4 bases at J, with 8 bases between. This CDR3 contains 13 residues. The CDR3: CASSPWVTGELFF. In DNA form, the CDR3 reads TGTGCCAGCAGCCCTTGGGTCACCGGGGAGCTGTTTTTT.

This clone was picked up a small number of times. The V call is TRBV6-1, the J call TRBJ1-4; TRBD1 is a possible D gene (5 bases). The CDR3 covers 15 residues. Germline V CDR1 and CDR2: MNHNS, SASEGT. The ends were cut back, 5 bases at V and 3 bases at J, with 13 bases in the middle. The CDR3 region is CASSRVPGANEKLFF. In nucleotides, the CDR3 is TGTGCCAGCAGTCGTGTCCCGGGGGCTAATGAAAAACTGTTTTTT.

This chain links TRBV2 with TRBJ2-1, with D possibly being TRBD1 or TRBD2 (6 bases each). Trimming left V 8 bases short and J 0 bases short, with 14 bases between. Germline-derived CDR1 and CDR2 are SNHLY and FYNNEI. The CDR3 loop spans 15 amino acids. DNA for the CDR3: TGTGCCAGCGATCGGAGGGGGATCTCCTACAATGAGCAGTTCTTC. Translating it yields CASDRRGISYNEQFF.

The chain recombines TRBV6-6 with TRBJ1-3, with 9 bases lining up with TRBD1. Germline CDR1 reads MNHNY; CDR2 reads SVGAGI (reference sequence). CDR3 length: 15 amino acids. V was pared by 6 bases and J by 7 bases, with 10 bases of the junction left unmatched. CDR3 sequence (DNA): TGTGCCAGCAGCTTCTCCCCGACAGGGGGGAACACCATATATTTT. It is translated as CASSFSPTGGNTIYF.

This rearrangement joins TRBV7-9 to TRBJ2-5, with D possibly matching TRBD2 (6 bases). The CDR3 extends over 16 amino acids. In germline, CDR1 is SEHNR, CDR2 FQNEAQ (reference sequence). Deletions cut 5 bases from V and 5 bases from J, with 21 bases between. Here the CDR3 DNA reads TGTGCCAGCAGCCGAACAGAAAGACTAGTCCGTGAGACCCAGTACTTC. It translates to CASSRTERLVRETQYF.

The V gene is TRBV30, the J gene TRBJ1-3; D unresolved. The V end was cut by 1 base, the J end by 7 bases, with 20 bases between. Germline values: CDR1 GTSNPN, CDR2 SVGIG (reference sequence). The CDR3 consists of 16 residues. CDR3 coding DNA: TGTGCCTGGAGTGCCCTTAGGGCCGGCCCGACGAACACCATATATTTT. Translation gives CAWSALRAGPTNTIYF.

In its sample, this clone was seen a few times. V and J are TRBV6-6 and TRBJ1-3; 8 positions agree with TRBD1. The CDR3 extends over 15 amino acids. Losses at the gene ends were 6 bases for V and 0 bases for J; bases not matched to a gene: 4. Germline lookup yields CDR1 MNHNY and CDR2 SVGAGI (reference sequence). The CDR3 coding sequence is TGTGCCAGCAGCAGGACAGGGATCTCTGGAAACACCATATATTTT. Encoded protein: CASSRTGISGNTIYF.

In DNA, the CDR3 is TGCGCCAGCAGCTTGTCTAGCACAGATACGCAGTATTTT. Its protein product is CASSLSSTDTQYF. This chain links TRBV5-1 with TRBJ2-3; D is ambiguous. CDR3 length: 13 residues. The V gene's germline CDR1 is SGHRS and CDR2 YFSETQ. The V gene lost 1 base and the J gene lost 0 bases, with 3 bases spanning the gap.

This clone appeared once. This chain links TRBV30 with TRBJ2-7; D unclear. Per germline, CDR1 GTSNPN and CDR2 SVGIG (reference sequence). V dropped 1 base and J dropped 5 bases, with 9 bases sitting between them. The CDR3 has 12 residues. The CDR3 protein is CAWSEQIHEQYF. The CDR3 region has the DNA TGTGCCTGGAGTGAACAGATCCACGAGCAGTACTTC.

The chain has TRBV19 and TRBJ2-2; the D gene is possibly TRBD1 (6 bases). There are 13 residues in the CDR3. Germline V lookup: CDR1 LNHDA, CDR2 SQIVND (reference sequence). Deletions cut 5 bases from V and 6 bases from J, with 10 bases between. The CDR3 DNA follows: TGTGCCAGTAGTTCCAGGGGCTCCGGGGAGCTGTTTTTT. Translation gives CASSSRGSGELFF.

Points on this clone: The same CDR3 also results from other DNA sequences found in this sample. The CDR3 DNA reads TGTGCCAGCAGCGTAGATGGTAACACTGAAGCTTTCTTT. Its protein is CASSVDGNTEAFF. The gene calls are TRBV9 and TRBJ1-1; D is ambiguous. Trimming removed 0 bases from V and 2 bases from J, with 5 bases in between. The CDR3 has 13 amino acids. CDR1 and CDR2 from the germline V gene are SGDLS and YYNGEE.

Only one count was recorded for this clone. Germline is not matched at one junction end, which may reflect a read error. The chain combines TRBV11-2 with TRBJ2-5; D ambiguous. The tail of the sequence fits TRBJ2-7 better, so the J call may be wrong. Per the germline V gene, CDR1 is SGHAT and CDR2 is FQNNGV. The CDR3 runs to 12 residues. The CDR3 DNA reads as TGTGCCGGCAGCCTCCTCAATTACGAGCAGTACTTC. This sequence encodes CAGSLLNYEQYF.

The chain links TRBV7-9 to TRBJ2-7; 7 nucleotides line up with TRBD1. This CDR3 comprises 14 residues. Losses at the gene ends were 4 bases for V and 2 bases for J; bases not matched to a gene: 5. CDR1 and CDR2 (germline): SEHNR, FQNEAQ (reference sequence). CDR3 sequence reads: CASSSGQRPYEQYF. CDR3 in DNA: TGTGCCAGCAGCTCGGGACAGCGACCCTACGAGCAGTACTTC.

The rearrangement uses TRBV18 and TRBJ2-7, with 8 bases matching TRBD1. Germline assignment: CDR1 KGHSH and CDR2 LQKENI. V trimming: 5 bases; J trimming: 2 bases; junction bases outside the gene matches: 5. The CDR3 contains 14 residues. The CDR3 loop is CASSYDRGPYEQYF. Written as DNA, the CDR3 is TGTGCCAGCTCATATGACAGGGGACCCTACGAGCAGTACTTC.

This clone was seen only a few times. The rearrangement links TRBV6-5 to TRBJ2-2, with D uncertain. CDR3 length: 15 amino acids. Germline V lookup: CDR1 MNHEY, CDR2 SVGAGI. V gave up 8 bases and J gave up 0 bases, with 13 bases separating them. This chain's CDR3 is CASGGRDANTGELFF. DNA of the CDR3: TGTGCCAGCGGTGGTCGTGACGCGAACACCGGGGAGCTGTTTTTT.

The V and J genes are TRBV4-1 and TRBJ2-1; D possibly corresponds to TRBD2 (6 bases). CDR1 and CDR2 from the germline V gene are MGHRA and YSYEKL. This CDR3 comprises 12 residues. V was shortened by 5 bases and J by 15 bases, with 17 bases between the two germline ends. In DNA form, the CDR3 reads TGCGCCAGCAGCATGATAGTGGGGGGTCTGTTCTTC. Translation: CASSMIVGGLFF.

The V call is TRBV18, the J call TRBJ1-4, with 10 bases aligning to TRBD1. The CDR3 consists of 16 residues. Losses at the gene ends were 3 bases for V and 7 bases for J; bases not matched to a gene: 8. Germline V gene sequence: CDR1 KGHSH, CDR2 LQKENI. CDR3 in amino acids: CASSPRDRGFGEKLFF. CDR3 DNA: TGTGCCAGCTCACCCCGGGACAGGGGCTTCGGTGAAAAACTGTTTTTT.

This clone was detected once. The rearrangement joins TRBV4-2 to TRBJ2-2; 9 positions agree with TRBD1. The germline V gene has CDR1 LGHNA and CDR2 YNFKEQ. The length of the CDR3 is 17 residues. The V gene end was trimmed by 4 bases and the J gene end by 1 base; junction bases not matched to a gene: 7. CDR3 amino acids: CASSPQGQGLNTGELFF. The CDR3 DNA reads as TGTGCCAGCAGCCCTCAGGGACAGGGCTTGAACACCGGGGAGCTGTTTTTT.

V and J are TRBV6-6 and TRBJ1-3; D not resolved. Between the trimmed V and J ends, which lost 6 bases and 0 bases, there was a span of 12 bases. The CDR3 runs 15 residues. CDR1 is MNHNY and CDR2 is SVGAGI in the germline V gene (reference sequence). The CDR3 loop is CASRKTASSGNTIYF. The CDR3 DNA sequence: TGTGCCAGCAGGAAGACCGCAAGCTCTGGAAACACCATATATTTT.

The chain is built from TRBV7-9 and TRBJ2-3; D might be TRBD1 or TRBD2, each matching 6 bases. Germline V lookup: CDR1 SEHNR, CDR2 FQNEAQ (reference sequence). V was clipped by 3 bases and J by 0 bases, with 19 bases between them. This CDR3 is built from 18 residues. CDR3 DNA sequence: TGTGCCAGCAGCTTTGAAGGGGGGCAGAAATTTAGCACAGATACGCAGTATTTT. Protein: CASSFEGGQKFSTDTQYF.